The 6 T cell receptor beta chains in this list originate from one sample, sequenced in a study of spatial heterogeneity in lung cancer. Antigens of these TCRs are unknown. The sample's time point: sample taken at primary tumor resection. Notes on the study in general: Tracking of tumor mutation counts was seen in expanded intratumoral alpha and beta TCR counts.

TCRdb passed the 5' RACE reads through MiXCR, listing each CDR3 protein once. The sample shows 20,000 to 25,000 distinct CDR3 sequences, around 15% of them seen only once. Sequenced here: lung tumor tissue, sampled at surgery. The source is a female donor with early-stage non-small cell lung cancer.

By frequency in the sample, this clonotype is medium-sized. The genes are TRBV7-2 and TRBJ1-3, with D possibly being TRBD1 (6 bases). Germline CDR1 reads SGHTA; CDR2 reads FQGNSA. CDR3 length equals 17 residues. V gave up 1 base and J gave up 7 bases, with 20 bases separating them. CDR3 nucleotide sequence: TGTGCCAGCAGCTTAGTTGGTGGCAGGGGTGTTTCGAACACCATATATTTT. This encodes CASSLVGGRGVSNTIYF.

This clonotype was counted only a few times. V and J are TRBV6-5 and TRBJ2-7; TRBD1 matches 9 bases. The J segment lost 5 bases and the V segment lost 5 bases, leaving 7 bases of the junction unmatched. This CDR3 comprises 14 residues. Germline V gene data show CDR1 as MNHEY and CDR2 as SVGAGI. As DNA, the CDR3 is TGTGCCAGCAGTCCCTCCGGGACAGGGAACGAGCAGTACTTC. Amino acids: CASSPSGTGNEQYF.

This clonotype has just a few counts. CDR3: CASRSLAMGHEQYF. CDR3 in DNA: TGTGCCAGCAGATCCCTAGCTATGGGGCACGAGCAGTACTTC. The chain combines TRBV6-5 with TRBJ2-7, with D perhaps matching TRBD1 or TRBD2 (5 bases each). Germline lookup yields CDR1 MNHEY and CDR2 SVGAGI. V was trimmed by 6 bases and J by 5 bases, leaving 17 bases between them. This CDR3 is 14 amino acids long.

The V gene is TRBV9, the J gene TRBJ2-5, with D possibly TRBD1 on 6 matching bases. Between the trimmed V and J ends, which lost 2 bases and 1 base, there was a span of 12 bases. CDR3 length: 15 amino acids. CDR1 is SGDLS, CDR2 YYNGEE, per germline. The CDR3, as DNA: TGTGCCAGCAGCGTTCAGACAGGTCCCCAAGAGACCCAGTACTTC. Translation: CASSVQTGPQETQYF.

This clonotype was detected only a few times. This rearrangement joins TRBV19 to TRBJ2-3, with 9 bases matching TRBD2. V trimming: 4 bases; J trimming: 2 bases; junction bases outside the gene matches: 7. The germline V gene encodes CDR1 LNHDA and CDR2 SQIVND (reference sequence). This CDR3 comprises 16 residues. CDR3 nucleotides: TGTGCCAGTAGTACCGGACTAGCGTTTTTCACAGATACGCAGTATTTT. This encodes CASSTGLAFFTDTQYF.

This clonotype was seen many times. The chain couples TRBV6-5 to TRBJ2-7; 9 nucleotides align to TRBD2. Germline V gene lookup returns CDR1 MNHEY and CDR2 SVGAGI. CDR3 size: 14 residues. Losses at the gene ends were 4 bases for V and 2 bases for J; bases not matched to a gene: 3. The CDR3, as DNA: TGTGCCAGCAGTTCCGGGACTAGCACCTACGAGCAGTACTTC. It yields the protein CASSSGTSTYEQYF.